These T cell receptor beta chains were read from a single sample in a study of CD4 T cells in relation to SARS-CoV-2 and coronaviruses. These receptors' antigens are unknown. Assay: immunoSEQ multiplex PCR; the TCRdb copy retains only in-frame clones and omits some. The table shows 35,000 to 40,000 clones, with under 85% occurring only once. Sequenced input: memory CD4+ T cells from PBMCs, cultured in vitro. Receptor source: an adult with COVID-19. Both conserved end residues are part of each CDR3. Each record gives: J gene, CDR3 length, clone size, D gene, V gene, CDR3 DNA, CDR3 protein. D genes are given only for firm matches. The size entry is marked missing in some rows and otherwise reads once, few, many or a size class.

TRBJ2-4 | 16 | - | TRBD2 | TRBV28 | TGTGCCAGCAGGGGGACTAGCGGGAGTGCCAAAAACATTCAGTACTTC | CASRGTSGSAKNIQYF
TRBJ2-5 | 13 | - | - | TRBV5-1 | TGCGCCAGCATGGCGGGAAGTCAAGAGACCCAGTACTTC | CASMAGSQETQYF
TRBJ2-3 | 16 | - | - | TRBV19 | TGTGCCAGTAGTATAGAGGGAGGGGGAGGCACAGATACGCAGTATTTT | CASSIEGGGGTDTQYF
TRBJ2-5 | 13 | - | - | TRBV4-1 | TGCGCCAGCAGCCAGAAGGTCGGGGAGACCCAGTACTTC | CASSQKVGETQYF
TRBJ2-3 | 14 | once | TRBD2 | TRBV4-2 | TGTGCCAGCAGCACGGGACTACCCACAGATACGCAGTATTTT | CASSTGLPTDTQYF
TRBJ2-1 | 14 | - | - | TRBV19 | TGTGCCAGTAGTCAAGCCCGGATCGGCAATGAGCAGTTCTTC | CASSQARIGNEQFF
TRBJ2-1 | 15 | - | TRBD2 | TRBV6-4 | TGTGCCAGCAGTGCGACTAGCGGCTCCTACAATGAGCAGTTCTTC | CASSATSGSYNEQFF
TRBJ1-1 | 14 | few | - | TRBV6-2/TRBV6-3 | TGTGCCAGCAGTTACTGGAACAGAGACACTGAAGCTTTCTTT | CASSYWNRDTEAFF
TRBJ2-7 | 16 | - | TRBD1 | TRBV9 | TGTGCCAGCAGCGCTCTGGGCGGGACAGGGATCCACGAGCAGTACTTC | CASSALGGTGIHEQYF
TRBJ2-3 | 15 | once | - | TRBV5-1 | TGCGCCAGCAGCTTGTTCGTAGGGCACACAGATACGCAGTATTTT | CASSLFVGHTDTQYF
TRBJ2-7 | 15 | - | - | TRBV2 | TGTGCCAGCAGTGAATACCCAGCGCCAGCCTACGAGCAGTACTTC | CASSEYPAPAYEQYF
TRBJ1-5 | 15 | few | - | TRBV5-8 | TGTGCCAGCGCAAAGGAGGGGAGAAGCAATCAGCCCCAGCATTTT | CASAKEGRSNQPQHF
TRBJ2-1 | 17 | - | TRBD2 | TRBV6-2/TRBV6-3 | TGTGCCAGCAGTTACATAGCGGGAGGGGGTTCCTACAATGAGCAGTTCTTC | CASSYIAGGGSYNEQFF
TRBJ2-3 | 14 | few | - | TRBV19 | TGTGCCAGTAGTCAGCCCTCCGCCGCAGATACGCAGTATTTT | CASSQPSAADTQYF
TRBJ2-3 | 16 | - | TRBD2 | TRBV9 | TGTGCCAGCAGCGTAGAGGGCGGGAGGGCCACAGATACGCAGTATTTT | CASSVEGGRATDTQYF
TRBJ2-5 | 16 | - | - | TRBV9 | TGTGCCAGCAGCCCCCGGAGTAGCGGCTTGCGGGAGACCCAGTACTTC | CASSPRSSGLRETQYF
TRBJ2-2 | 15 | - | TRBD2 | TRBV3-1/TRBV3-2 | TGTGCCAGCAGCCACCTTGGCGGGGAGGGCGGGGAGCTGTTTTTT | CASSHLGGEGGELFF
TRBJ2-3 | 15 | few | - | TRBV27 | TGTGCCAGCAGTTTGGGTAGCGGCAGCACAGATACGCAGTATTTT | CASSLGSGSTDTQYF
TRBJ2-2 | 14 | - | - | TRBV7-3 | TGTGCCAGCAGCCCGGACGGGGACGGGCGGGAGCTGTTTTTT | CASSPDGDGRELFF
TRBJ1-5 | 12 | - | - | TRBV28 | TGTGCCAGCAGTTGGGGGGGTCAGCCCCAGCATTTT | CASSWGGQPQHF
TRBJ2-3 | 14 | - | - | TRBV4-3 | TGCGCCAGCAGTCAGGGACTGAACACAGATACGCAGTATTTT | CASSQGLNTDTQYF
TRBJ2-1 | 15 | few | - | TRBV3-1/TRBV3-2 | TGTGCCAGCAGCCAAGATTCTAGTTGGTTCAATGAGCAGTTCTTC | CASSQDSSWFNEQFF
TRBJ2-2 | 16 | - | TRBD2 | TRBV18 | TGTGCCAGCTCACCACGAGCGGGAGAAAACACCGGGGAGCTGTTTTTT | CASSPRAGENTGELFF
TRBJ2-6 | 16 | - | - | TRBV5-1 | TGCGCCAGCAGCTTGGACCAGAGCTCTGGGGCCAACGTCCTGACTTTC | CASSLDQSSGANVLTF
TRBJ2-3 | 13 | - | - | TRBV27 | TGTGCCAGCAGCCGGGTTCTAACAGATACGCAGTATTTT | CASSRVLTDTQYF
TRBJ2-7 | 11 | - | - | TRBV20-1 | TGCAGTGCTGGACCTCGCGTGGCGCAGTACTTC | CSAGPRVAQYF
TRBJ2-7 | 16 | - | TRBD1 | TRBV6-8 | TGTGCCAGCAGTTACTTACGGGACAGGGACTTCTACGAGCAGTACTTC | CASSYLRDRDFYEQYF
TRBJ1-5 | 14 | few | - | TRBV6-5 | TGTGCCAGCAGTTCAGGGTTTGGCAATCAGCCCCAGCATTTT | CASSSGFGNQPQHF
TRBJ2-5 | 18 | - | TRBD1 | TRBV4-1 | TGCGCCAGCAGCCGTCGGGACAGGGGGGTTGGTAATCAAGAGACCCAGTACTTC | CASSRRDRGVGNQETQYF
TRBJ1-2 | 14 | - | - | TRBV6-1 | TGTGCCAGCAGTGAAGCTGAATTCAACTATGGCTACACCTTC | CASSEAEFNYGYTF
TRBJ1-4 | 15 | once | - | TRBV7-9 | TGTGCCAGCAGCTTAACAGTCGGTGTCCCTGAAAAACTGTTTTTT | CASSLTVGVPEKLFF
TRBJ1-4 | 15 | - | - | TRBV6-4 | TGTGCCAGCCTAGGAGTAACAGTACGTAATGAAAAACTGTTTTTT | CASLGVTVRNEKLFF
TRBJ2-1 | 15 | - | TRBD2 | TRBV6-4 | TGTGCCAGCAGTGCCGGGACTAGCGGGGGAGATGAGCAGTTCTTC | CASSAGTSGGDEQFF
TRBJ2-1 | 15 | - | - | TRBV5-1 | TGCGCCAGCAGCTTGTGGGCCATCAGGGACAATGAGCAGTTCTTC | CASSLWAIRDNEQFF
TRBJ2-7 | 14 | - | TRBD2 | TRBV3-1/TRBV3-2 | TGTGCCAGCAGCCTCTCTAGCGGGAGAAACGAGCAGTACTTC | CASSLSSGRNEQYF
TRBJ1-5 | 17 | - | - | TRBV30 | TGTGCCTGGAGTCCCCCTCAGGGCTTTTATAGCAATCAGCCCCAGCATTTT | CAWSPPQGFYSNQPQHF
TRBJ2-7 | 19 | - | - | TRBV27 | TGTGCCAGCAGTTTAAGGTGGGGCGGGACCCCCTTGGGTTCCTACGAGCAGTACTTC | CASSLRWGGTPLGSYEQYF
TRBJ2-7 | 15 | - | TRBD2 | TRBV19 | TGTGCCAGTAGTATCCAGGGACTAGTAGATTACGAGCAGTACTTC | CASSIQGLVDYEQYF
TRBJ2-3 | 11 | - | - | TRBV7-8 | TGTGCCAGCGCCCCGGGGGATACGCAGTATTTT | CASAPGDTQYF
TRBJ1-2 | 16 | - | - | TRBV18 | TGTGCCAGCTCACCCTACAGCGGCAGGGAAAACTATGGCTACACCTTC | CASSPYSGRENYGYTF
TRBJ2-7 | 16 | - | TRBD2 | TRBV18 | TGTGCCAGCTCACCAGCCTTGACTAGCGGCCACTACGAGCAGTACTTC | CASSPALTSGHYEQYF
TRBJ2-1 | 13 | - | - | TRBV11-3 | TGTGCCAGCAGCTGGGGACGAAACAATGAGCAGTTCTTC | CASSWGRNNEQFF
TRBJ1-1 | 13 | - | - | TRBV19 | TGTGCCAGTAGTCGGGTTGAGGACACTGAAGCTTTCTTT | CASSRVEDTEAFF
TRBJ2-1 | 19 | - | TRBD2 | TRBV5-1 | TGCGCCAGCAGCCTTCGAGAGCGGGACCGGGTCTTCTCCTACAATGAGCAGTTCTTC | CASSLRERDRVFSYNEQFF
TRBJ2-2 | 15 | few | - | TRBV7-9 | TGTGCCAGCAGCTTAGTTGTCGGGTTCACCGGGGAGCTGTTTTTT | CASSLVVGFTGELFF
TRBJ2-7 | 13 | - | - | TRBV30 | TGTGCCTGGAATAGACTAGGGAGCTACGAGCAGTACTTC | CAWNRLGSYEQYF
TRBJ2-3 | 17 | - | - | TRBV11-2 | TGTGCCAGCAGCTTAGCTCGCAGGGCCTCGGGCACAGATACGCAGTATTTT | CASSLARRASGTDTQYF
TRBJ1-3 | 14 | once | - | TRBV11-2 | TGTGCCAGCAGCTTAAGGGGGACTGGAAACACCATATATTTT | CASSLRGTGNTIYF
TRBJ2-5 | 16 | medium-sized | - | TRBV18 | TGTGCCAGCTCACGCAGGACCCCCGGGACCAAAGAGACCCAGTACTTC | CASSRRTPGTKETQYF
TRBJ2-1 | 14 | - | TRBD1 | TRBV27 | TGTGCCAGCAGTAGGGACAGATTTGGGGATGAGCAGTTCTTC | CASSRDRFGDEQFF
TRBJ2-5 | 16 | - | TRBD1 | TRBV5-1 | TGCGCCAGCAGCGGGGGGACAGGGGGCTACCAAGAGACCCAGTACTTC | CASSGGTGGYQETQYF
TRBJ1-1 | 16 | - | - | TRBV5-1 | TGCGCCAGCAGCTTGGACCCGCCGATGGGTCAGGGTGAAGCTTTCTTT | CASSLDPPMGQGEAFF
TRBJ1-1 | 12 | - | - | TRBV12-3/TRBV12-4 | TGTGCCAGCAGCCACCGGAACACTGAAGCTTTCTTT | CASSHRNTEAFF
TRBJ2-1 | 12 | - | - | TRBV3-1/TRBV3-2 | TGTGCCAGCAGCCCGGGGTGGAATGAGCAGTTCTTC | CASSPGWNEQFF
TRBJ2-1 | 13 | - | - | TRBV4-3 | TGCGCCAGCAGCCAAGAGCGGGGCAATGAGCAGTTCTTC | CASSQERGNEQFF
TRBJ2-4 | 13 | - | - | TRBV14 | TGTGCCAGCAGCCCTTCGGGCTCCTACATTCAGTACTTC | CASSPSGSYIQYF
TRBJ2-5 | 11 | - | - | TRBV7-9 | TGTGCCAGTGCCCCCCTGGAGACCCAGTACTTC | CASAPLETQYF
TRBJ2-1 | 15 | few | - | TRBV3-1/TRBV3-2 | TGTGCCAGCAGCCAATTGCCGGTCTCCTACAATGAGCAGTTCTTC | CASSQLPVSYNEQFF
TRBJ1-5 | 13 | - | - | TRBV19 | TGTGCCTATTGGTCCGGGACGGGACAGCCCCAGCATTTT | CAYWSGTGQPQHF